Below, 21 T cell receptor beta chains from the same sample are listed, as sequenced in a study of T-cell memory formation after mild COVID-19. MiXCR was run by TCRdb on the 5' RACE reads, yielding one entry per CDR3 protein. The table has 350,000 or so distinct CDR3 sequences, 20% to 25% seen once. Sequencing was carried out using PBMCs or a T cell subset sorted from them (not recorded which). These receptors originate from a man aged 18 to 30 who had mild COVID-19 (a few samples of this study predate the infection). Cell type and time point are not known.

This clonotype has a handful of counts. CDR3 DNA: TGTGCCAGCAGCTTAGAAGGGGAGAATCAGCCCCAGCATTTT. Translated, it gives CASSLEGENQPQHF. V gene TRBV7-9 combines with J gene TRBJ1-5, with D tentatively TRBD1 (5 bases). The germline CDR1 and CDR2 sequences are SEHNR and FQNEAQ (reference sequence). The CDR3 covers 14 residues. V was shortened by 1 base and J by 4 bases, with 8 bases between the two germline ends.

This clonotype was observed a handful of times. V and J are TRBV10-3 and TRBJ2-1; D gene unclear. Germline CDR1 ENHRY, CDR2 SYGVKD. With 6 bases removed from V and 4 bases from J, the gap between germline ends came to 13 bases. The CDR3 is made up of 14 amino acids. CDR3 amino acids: CAIRATPSYNEQFF. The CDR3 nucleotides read TGTGCCATCAGGGCTACCCCATCGTACAATGAGCAGTTCTTC.

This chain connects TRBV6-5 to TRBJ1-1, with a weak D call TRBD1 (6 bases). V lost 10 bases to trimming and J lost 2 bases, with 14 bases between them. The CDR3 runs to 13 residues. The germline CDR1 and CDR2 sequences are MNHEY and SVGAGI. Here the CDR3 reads CATGRGQNTEAFF. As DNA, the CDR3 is TGTGCCACCGGAAGGGGACAAAACACTGAAGCTTTCTTT.

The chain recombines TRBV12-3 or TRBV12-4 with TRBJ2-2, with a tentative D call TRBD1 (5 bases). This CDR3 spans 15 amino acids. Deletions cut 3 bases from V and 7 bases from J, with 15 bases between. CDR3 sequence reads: CASSFQGRGVGELFF. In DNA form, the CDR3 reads TGTGCCAGCAGTTTCCAGGGTAGAGGAGTCGGGGAGCTGTTTTTT.

The CDR3 region is CASSLAGEGNNEQFF. CDR3 bases: TGTGCCAGCAGCTTAGCTGGGGAGGGGAACAATGAGCAGTTCTTC. V is TRBV7-9 and J is TRBJ2-1; 7 nucleotides line up with TRBD2. V lost 0 bases to trimming and J lost 5 bases; unmatched junction nucleotides: 4. The CDR3 runs to 15 residues. CDR1 is SEHNR and CDR2 is FQNEAQ in the germline V gene (reference sequence).

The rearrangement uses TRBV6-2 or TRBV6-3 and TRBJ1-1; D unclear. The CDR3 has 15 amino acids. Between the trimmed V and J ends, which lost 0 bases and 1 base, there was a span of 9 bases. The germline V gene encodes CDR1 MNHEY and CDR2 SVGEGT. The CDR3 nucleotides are TGTGCCAGCAGTTACTCTCCTCAGGAGAACACTGAAGCTTTCTTT. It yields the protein CASSYSPQENTEAFF.

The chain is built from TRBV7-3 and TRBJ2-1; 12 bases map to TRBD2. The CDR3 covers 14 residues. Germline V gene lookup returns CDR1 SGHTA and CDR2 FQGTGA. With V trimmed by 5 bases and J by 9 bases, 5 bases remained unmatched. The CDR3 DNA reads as TGTGCCAGCAGCCCAGGACTAGCGGGGAGTGAGCAGTTCTTC. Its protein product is CASSPGLAGSEQFF.

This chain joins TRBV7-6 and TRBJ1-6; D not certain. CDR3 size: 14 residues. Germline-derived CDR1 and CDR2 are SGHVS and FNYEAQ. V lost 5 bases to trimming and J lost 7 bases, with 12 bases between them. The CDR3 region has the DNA TGTGCCAGCAGCCAGCAAGGGAGGAATTCACCCCTCCACTTT. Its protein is CASSQQGRNSPLHF.

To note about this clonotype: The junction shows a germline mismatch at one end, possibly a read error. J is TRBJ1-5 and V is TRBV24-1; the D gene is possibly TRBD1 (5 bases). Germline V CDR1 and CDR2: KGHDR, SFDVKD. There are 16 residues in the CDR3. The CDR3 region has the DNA TGTGCCACCAGTGACGCCGGGACGGTTAGCAATCAGCCCAAGCATTTT. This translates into CATSDAGTVSNQPKHF.

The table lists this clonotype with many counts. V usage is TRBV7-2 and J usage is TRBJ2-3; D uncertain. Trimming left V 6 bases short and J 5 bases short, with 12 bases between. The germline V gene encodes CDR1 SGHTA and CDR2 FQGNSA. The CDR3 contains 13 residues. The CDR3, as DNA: TGTGCCAGCAGTTGGACGATGGAAGATACGCAGTATTTT. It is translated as CASSWTMEDTQYF.

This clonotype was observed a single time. The DNA for the CDR3 is TGTGCCACCAGCTGGGGGGCAGGTACCGGGGAGCTGTTTTTT. Residues: CATSWGAGTGELFF. The chain employs TRBV15 and TRBJ2-2, with D possibly being TRBD1 or TRBD2 (6 bases each). Germline CDR1 and CDR2: LNHNV and YYDKDF (reference sequence). V was cut by 5 bases and J by 5 bases, with 12 bases left in between. The CDR3 totals 14 residues.

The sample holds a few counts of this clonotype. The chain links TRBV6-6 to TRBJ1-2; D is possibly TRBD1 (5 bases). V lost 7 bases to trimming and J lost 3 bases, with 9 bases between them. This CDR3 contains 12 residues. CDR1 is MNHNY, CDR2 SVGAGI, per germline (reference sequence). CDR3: CASTPRDYGYTF. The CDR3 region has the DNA TGTGCCAGCACCCCCAGGGACTATGGCTACACCTTC.

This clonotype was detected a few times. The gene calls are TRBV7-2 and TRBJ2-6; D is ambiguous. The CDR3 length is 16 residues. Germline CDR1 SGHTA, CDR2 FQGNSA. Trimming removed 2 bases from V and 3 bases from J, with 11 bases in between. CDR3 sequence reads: CASSLLSWDGANVLTF. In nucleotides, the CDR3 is TGTGCCAGCAGCTTATTGAGTTGGGATGGGGCCAACGTCCTGACTTTC.

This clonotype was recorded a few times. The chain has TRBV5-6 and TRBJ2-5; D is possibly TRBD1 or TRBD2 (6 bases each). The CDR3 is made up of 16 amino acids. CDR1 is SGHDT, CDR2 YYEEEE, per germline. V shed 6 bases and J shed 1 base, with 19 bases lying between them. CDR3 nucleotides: TGTGCCAGCACCTCCTTCGGGGGCCCAGGCCAAGAGACCCAGTACTTC. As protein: CASTSFGGPGQETQYF.

DNA for the CDR3: TGTGCCAGCAGCTTAGGAGTTGCAACTAATGAAAAACTGTTTTTT. Translation gives CASSLGVATNEKLFF. J is TRBJ1-4 and V is TRBV7-2; D unresolved. Trimming removed 1 base from V and 0 bases from J, with 6 bases in between. Germline loops: CDR1 SGHTA, CDR2 FQGNSA. This CDR3 contains 15 residues.

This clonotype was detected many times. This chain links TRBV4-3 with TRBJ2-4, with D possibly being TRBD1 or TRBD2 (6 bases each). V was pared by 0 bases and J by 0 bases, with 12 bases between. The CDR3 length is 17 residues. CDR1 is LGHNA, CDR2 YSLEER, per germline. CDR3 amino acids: CASSQDGGGLAKNIQYF. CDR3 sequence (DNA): TGCGCCAGCAGCCAAGATGGAGGGGGACTAGCCAAAAACATTCAGTACTTC.

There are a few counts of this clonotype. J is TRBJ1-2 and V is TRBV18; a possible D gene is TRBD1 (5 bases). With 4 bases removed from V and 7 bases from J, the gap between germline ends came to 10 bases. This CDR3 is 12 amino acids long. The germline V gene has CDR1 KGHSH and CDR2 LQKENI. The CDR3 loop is CASSQEGSGYTF. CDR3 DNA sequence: TGTGCCAGCTCACAGGAGGGGTCTGGCTACACCTTC.

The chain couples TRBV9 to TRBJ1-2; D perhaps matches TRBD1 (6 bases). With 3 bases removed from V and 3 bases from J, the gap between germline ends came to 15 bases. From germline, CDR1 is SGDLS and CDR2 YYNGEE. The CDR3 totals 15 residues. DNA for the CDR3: TGTGCCAGCAGCGCGTCGACAGGTTGGGACTATGGCTACACCTTC. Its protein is CASSASTGWDYGYTF.

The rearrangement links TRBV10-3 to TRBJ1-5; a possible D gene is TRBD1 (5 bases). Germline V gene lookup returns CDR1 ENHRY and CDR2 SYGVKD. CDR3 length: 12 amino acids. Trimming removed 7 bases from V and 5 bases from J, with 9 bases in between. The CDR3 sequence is CAIKSGDQPQHF. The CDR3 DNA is TGTGCCATCAAGTCGGGGGATCAGCCCCAGCATTTT.

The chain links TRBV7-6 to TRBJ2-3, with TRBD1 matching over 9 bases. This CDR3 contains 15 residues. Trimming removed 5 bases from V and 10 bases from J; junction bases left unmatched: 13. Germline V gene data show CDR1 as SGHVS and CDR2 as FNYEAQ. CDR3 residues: CASSPNRDRADPQYF. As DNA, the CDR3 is TGTGCCAGCAGCCCCAACCGGGACAGGGCAGACCCGCAGTATTTT.

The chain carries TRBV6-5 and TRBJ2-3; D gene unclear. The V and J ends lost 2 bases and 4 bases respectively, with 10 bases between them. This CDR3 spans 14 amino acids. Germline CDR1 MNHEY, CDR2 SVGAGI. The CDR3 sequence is CASSYLSGADTQYF. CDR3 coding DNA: TGTGCCAGCAGTTACCTTAGTGGCGCAGATACGCAGTATTTT.